This TCR beta chain was recovered during a study of beta chain features in type 1 diabetes. Study-wide findings and caveats: In cDNA sequencing, cells with high TCR expression could be over-represented.

Trimming cost V 4 bases and J 2 bases; bases outside gene matches: 4. Germline V gives CDR1 LGHNA, CDR2 YSLEER. The CDR3 contains 16 residues. Expressed TCRB transcripts got sequenced, as all isolated RNA was reverse transcribed. Naive, central memory and regulatory T cell samples produced a mean of approximately 4 million reads. Repertoires were generated with immunoSEQ multiplex PCR, while TCRdb's copy carries only in-frame clones and drops some. The data contain some 220,000 clones, approximately 10% of them singletons. A remark on this clone: Its antigen is not known.

This chain joins TRBV4-3 and TRBJ2-2, with 10 nucleotides matching TRBD1. Material: central memory CD4+ T cells from blood. The sequence derives from a man aged 18 to 30 in good health. CDR3 coding DNA: TGCGCCAGCAGCCGAGGGACAGGGGTTAACACCGGGGAGCTGTTTTTT. As protein: CASSRGTGVNTGELFF.